A single sample is the source of the 2 T cell receptor beta chains below, sequenced in a study of cytomegalovirus exposure and HLA in healthy donors (dated by TCRdb to the late 2010s). Library preparation employed the immunoSEQ multiplex PCR assay. The multiplex PCR relied on a mix of 60 forward primers for TCR Vbeta segments and 13 reverse primers for TCR Jbeta segments. What TCRdb holds here is the immuneACCESS table cut down to in-frame rearrangements. Part of the clones is not present; checked against another copy, under half of the missing clones reflect an unresolved V gene, and the others are unexplained. For this sample the table gives roughly 200,000 clones, of which roughly 77% were detected only once. The ten biggest clones cover 3.4% of the sample. The sequenced material came from PBMCs. The receptors shown here come from a man aged 35 to 55 in good health and CMV-seropositive.

A few counts support this clone. The chain couples TRBV28 to TRBJ2-5, with TRBD2 identical over 7 bases. Trimming removed 6 bases from V and 1 base from J; junction bases left unmatched: 8. Germline loops: CDR1 MDHEN, CDR2 SYDVKM. The CDR3 spans 15 residues. CDR3 amino acids: CASSNLPSGQETQYF. The CDR3, as DNA: TGTGCCAGCAGCAACCTACCTAGCGGCCAAGAGACCCAGTACTTC.

The chain is built from TRBV6-1 and TRBJ2-7, with no clear D. Trimming took off 3 bases at V and 1 base at J, with 4 bases between the two ends. The length of the CDR3 is 12 residues. CDR1 MNHNS and CDR2 SASEGT come from the germline V gene. CDR3 amino acids: CASSDSSYEQYF. The CDR3 coding sequence is TGTGCCAGCAGTGACTCTTCCTACGAGCAGTACTTC.